The clone carrying this T cell receptor beta chain has a handful of counts. The germline V gene has CDR1 SGDLS and CDR2 YYNGEE. J gave up 5 bases and V 0 bases, and 3 bases lay outside the gene matches. This CDR3 is built from 14 residues. These data are taken from a study of beta chain features in type 1 diabetes. All of the isolated RNA was reverse transcribed, so expressed TCRB transcripts were sequenced. TCRdb keeps only in-frame clones here, not all; method: immunoSEQ multiplex PCR. The sample yields roughly 240,000 clones, 11% to 15% seen once. Input material: naive CD4+ T cells from blood. V usage is TRBV9 and J usage is TRBJ2-5; 8 bases line up with TRBD2. This receptor was taken from a woman aged 40-49 years in good health. CDR3 amino acids: CASSVALAGETQYF. The CDR3 coding sequence is TGTGCCAGCAGCGTAGCCTTAGCGGGGGAGACCCAGTACTTC. The whole variable domain, remainder taken from reference TRBV9 and TRBJ2-5, is DSGVTQTPKHLITATGQRVTLRCSPRSGDLSVYWYQQSLDQGLQFLIQYYNGEERAKGNILERFSAQQFPDLHSELNLSSLELGDSALYFCASSVALAGETQYFGPGTRLLVL.